This T cell receptor beta chain was observed in a study of cytomegalovirus exposure and HLA in healthy donors. Study-level points and caveats: In most subjects, TCR beta sequences reportedly gave accurate predictions of HLA-A and HLA-B alleles. The study assumed roughly uniform donor sequencing depth for presence/absence analyses.

Trimming took 4 bases from V and 1 from J; bases not matched to a gene: 9. This CDR3 is built from 17 residues. CDR1 SGHRS and CDR2 YFSETQ come from the germline V gene. Researchers ran the PCR with 60 Vbeta and 13 Jbeta primers. TCRdb's table, derived via immunoSEQ multiplex PCR, lists solely in-frame clones and lacks some. The sample carries some 130,000 clones, about 80% recorded once. This clone has only one observation. The antigen is unknown. This receptor was obtained from a man under 40 in good health and CMV-seronegative. Input material: PBMCs. The chain links TRBV5-1 to TRBJ1-5, with TRBD1 matching 9 bases. CDR3 sequence reads: CASSPTWTGASNQPQHF. CDR3 nucleotide sequence: TGCGCCAGCAGCCCTACGTGGACAGGGGCGAGCAATCAGCCCCAGCATTTT.